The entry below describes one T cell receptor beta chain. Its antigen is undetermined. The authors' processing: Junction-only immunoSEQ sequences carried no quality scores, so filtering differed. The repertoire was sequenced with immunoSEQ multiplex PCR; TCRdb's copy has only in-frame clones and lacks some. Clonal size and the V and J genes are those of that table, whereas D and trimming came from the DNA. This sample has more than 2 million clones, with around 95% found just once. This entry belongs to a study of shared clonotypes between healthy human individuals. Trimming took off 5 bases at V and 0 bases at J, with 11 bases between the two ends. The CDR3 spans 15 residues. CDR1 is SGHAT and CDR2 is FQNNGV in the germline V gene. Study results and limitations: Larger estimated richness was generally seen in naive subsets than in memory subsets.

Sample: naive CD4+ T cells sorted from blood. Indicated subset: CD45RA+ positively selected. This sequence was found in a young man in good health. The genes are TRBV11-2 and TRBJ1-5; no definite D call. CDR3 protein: CASSPDWDSNQPQHF. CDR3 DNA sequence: TGTGCCAGCAGCCCGGACTGGGATAGCAATCAGCCCCAGCATTTT.